These 24 T cell receptor beta chains share one sample of origin, sequenced in a study of cytomegalovirus exposure and HLA in healthy donors. TCRdb's table, derived via immunoSEQ multiplex PCR, lists solely in-frame clones and lacks some. The table has roughly 52,000 clones, approximately 90% seen once. The sequenced sample consisted of PBMCs. The receptors originated from a young man in good health and CMV-seronegative.

The V call is TRBV27, the J call TRBJ1-4; no definite D call. Trimming stripped 7 bases from V and 12 bases from J, with 15 bases between. Per the germline V gene, CDR1 is MNHEY and CDR2 is SMNVEV (reference sequence). The CDR3 contains 12 residues. The CDR3 DNA reads as TGTGCCAGCACGACCAGGTTGGGCGAACTGTTTTTT. This encodes CASTTRLGELFF.

This clone was seen just once. The chain combines TRBV27 with TRBJ2-7, with 8 nucleotides matching TRBD2. V lost 0 bases, J lost 3 bases, and 4 bases stayed unmatched. CDR3 size: 15 residues. The germline V gene encodes CDR1 MNHEY and CDR2 SMNVEV (reference sequence). CDR3 sequence: CASSLSVTSVYEQYF. In nucleotides, the CDR3 is TGTGCCAGCAGTTTATCGGTGACTAGCGTCTACGAGCAGTACTTC.

This chain joins TRBV2 and TRBJ2-7, with D maybe TRBD2 (5 bases). Between the trimmed V and J ends, which lost 4 bases and 0 bases, there was a span of 13 bases. The CDR3 runs 15 residues. Germline CDR1 is SNHLY and CDR2 is FYNNEI. In DNA form, the CDR3 reads TGTGCCAGCAGTGTGCCAGCGGTAAACTCCTACGAGCAGTACTTC. Protein sequence: CASSVPAVNSYEQYF.

The chain carries TRBV6-5 and TRBJ2-1; 8 bases line up with TRBD2. With V trimmed by 2 bases and J by 3 bases, 3 bases remained unmatched. This CDR3 contains 15 residues. Germline CDR1 MNHEY, CDR2 SVGAGI. The CDR3, as DNA: TGTGCCAGCAGTTACGTACTAGCGGTCTACAATGAGCAGTTCTTC. It translates to CASSYVLAVYNEQFF.

DNA for the CDR3: TGTGCCACCAGCAGAGACCGGGGTCCTACCTACAATGAGCAGTTCTTC. Encoded protein: CATSRDRGPTYNEQFF. The chain couples TRBV15 to TRBJ2-1; D might be TRBD2 (5 bases). The CDR3 runs 16 residues. The ends were cut back, 0 bases at V and 2 bases at J, with 11 bases in the middle. The germline CDR1 and CDR2 sequences are LNHNV and YYDKDF (reference sequence).

The sample holds one count of this clone. The V call is TRBV5-1, the J call TRBJ2-7, with TRBD2 identical over 7 bases. The CDR3 runs to 15 residues. V gave up 0 bases and J gave up 7 bases; unmatched junction bases: 10. Germline V gene data show CDR1 as SGHRS and CDR2 as YFSETQ. CDR3 sequence: CASSLAAGDPREQYF. CDR3 coding DNA: TGCGCCAGCAGCTTGGCGGCGGGAGACCCGAGGGAGCAGTACTTC.

The chain combines TRBV2 with TRBJ2-1; D possibly corresponds to TRBD2 (5 bases). V lost 8 bases and J 6 bases, leaving 17 bases between the germline ends. Germline CDR1 and CDR2: SNHLY and FYNNEI. CDR3 length: 14 residues. For the CDR3, the DNA is TGTGCCAGCGGAGCGGACCCCCCCGGCAATGAGCAGTTCTTC. Its translation: CASGADPPGNEQFF.

This clone was seen once. The chain carries TRBV15 and TRBJ2-1; 7 positions agree with TRBD2. The J segment lost 7 bases and the V segment lost 1 base, leaving 16 bases of the junction unmatched. The CDR3 runs to 18 residues. Germline values: CDR1 LNHNV, CDR2 YYDKDF (reference sequence). The CDR3 is CATSRVRAVAGAINEQFF. The CDR3 DNA reads as TGTGCCACCAGCAGAGTACGGGCCGTAGCGGGCGCTATAAATGAGCAGTTCTTC.

This sequence joins TRBV7-3 and TRBJ2-3; 11 bases are a match to TRBD1. J lost 4 bases, V lost 2 bases, and 8 bases had no gene match. Germline V gene sequence: CDR1 SGHTA, CDR2 FQGTGA. This CDR3 is built from 17 residues. The CDR3 protein is CASSLFDRTGGADTQYF. Here the CDR3 DNA reads TGTGCCAGCAGCTTATTCGACAGGACAGGGGGCGCAGATACGCAGTATTTT. The full variable domain, completed using reference TRBV7-3 and TRBJ2-3, is GAGVSQTPSNKVTEKGKYVELRCDPISGHTALYWYRQSLGQGPEFLIYFQGTGAADDSGLPNDRFFAVRPEGSVSTLKIQRTERGDSAVYLCASSLFDRTGGADTQYFGPGTRLTVL.

The genes are TRBV10-3 and TRBJ2-5; 7 bases are shared with TRBD2. This CDR3 has 16 residues. Trimming cost V 1 base and J 0 bases; bases outside gene matches: 5. Germline values: CDR1 ENHRY, CDR2 SYGVKD. The CDR3 spells CAISEYGGGNQETQYF. CDR3 nucleotides: TGTGCCATCAGTGAGTACGGGGGAGGGAACCAAGAGACCCAGTACTTC.

The rearrangement joins TRBV28 to TRBJ1-4, with 7 bases identical to TRBD1. This CDR3 contains 17 residues. The germline gives CDR1 MDHEN, CDR2 SYDVKM. With V trimmed by 3 bases and J by 8 bases, 15 bases remained unmatched. The CDR3 region has the DNA TGTGCCAGCAGTTTCACCTGGGGGGACAGCCAGGGGGAAAAACTGTTTTTT. Protein product: CASSFTWGDSQGEKLFF.

This chain uses TRBV6-5 with TRBJ2-7, with TRBD1 identical over 8 bases. The CDR3 length is 15 residues. The ends lost 0 bases at V and 3 bases at J; junction bases unmatched: 4. In germline, CDR1 is MNHEY, CDR2 SVGAGI. CDR3 nucleotide sequence: TGTGCCAGCAGTTACTCCTGGACAGGGAGCTACGAGCAGTACTTC. Its protein product is CASSYSWTGSYEQYF.

V and J are TRBV2 and TRBJ1-5, with 9 bases matching TRBD1. This CDR3 has 14 amino acids. V shed 8 bases and J 6 bases; nucleotides not matched to a gene: 8. Germline V gene sequence: CDR1 SNHLY, CDR2 FYNNEI. This CDR3 reads CASVPQTGGQPQHF. CDR3 nucleotide sequence: TGTGCCAGCGTGCCTCAGACAGGGGGTCAGCCCCAGCATTTT.

This clone was detected only once. The chain links TRBV27 to TRBJ2-7, with a tentative D call TRBD2 (6 bases). The CDR3 length is 13 residues. V lost 8 bases to trimming and J lost 3 bases, with 14 bases between them. The V gene's germline CDR1 is MNHEY and CDR2 SMNVEV (reference sequence). The CDR3 loop reads CASGGDFGYEQYF. The CDR3 nucleotides read TGTGCCAGCGGAGGGGACTTTGGCTACGAGCAGTACTTC.

The rearrangement links TRBV4-1 to TRBJ1-2; D is undetermined. Trimming pared 1 base from V and 2 bases from J, leaving 11 bases between. The CDR3 covers 15 residues. Germline assignment: CDR1 MGHRA and CDR2 YSYEKL. The CDR3 protein is CASSQGSFENYGYTF. DNA of the CDR3: TGCGCCAGCAGCCAAGGGTCCTTCGAGAACTATGGCTACACCTTC.

As for this clone: In the same sample, other DNA sequences code for this CDR3. The gene calls are TRBV28 and TRBJ1-2, with D maybe TRBD1 (6 bases). The CDR3 loop spans 14 amino acids. Germline assignment: CDR1 MDHEN and CDR2 SYDVKM. Trimming pared 3 bases from V and 4 bases from J, leaving 12 bases between. Written as DNA, the CDR3 is TGTGCCAGCAGTTTCTCAGGGGAACCCTATGGCTACACCTTC. Encoded protein: CASSFSGEPYGYTF.

The J gene is TRBJ2-2, the V gene TRBV2; 8 bases are shared with TRBD2. CDR1 SNHLY and CDR2 FYNNEI come from the germline V gene. V shed 3 bases, J shed 1 base, and the junction held 1 base outside the gene matches. This CDR3 has 15 amino acids. DNA for the CDR3: TGTGCCAGCAGTGAGGGGACTAGGAACACCGGGGAGCTGTTTTTT. Protein sequence: CASSEGTRNTGELFF.

The rearrangement joins TRBV29-1 to TRBJ2-3; 7 bases map to TRBD1. CDR1 and CDR2 (germline): SQVTM, ANQGSEA. V trimming: 7 bases; J trimming: 1 base; junction bases outside the gene matches: 8. There are 14 residues in the CDR3. CDR3 protein: CSGARGGRTDTQYF. The CDR3 DNA reads TGCAGCGGGGCTCGAGGGGGCCGCACAGATACGCAGTATTTT.

The V call is TRBV2, the J call TRBJ2-7; TRBD2 matches at 7 bases. The CDR3 runs to 14 residues. From germline, CDR1 is SNHLY and CDR2 FYNNEI. V shed 5 bases, J shed 3 bases, and the junction held 7 bases outside the gene matches. The CDR3 protein is CASSLGEGRYEQYF. In nucleotides, the CDR3 is TGTGCCAGCAGTTTGGGGGAGGGCCGCTACGAGCAGTACTTC.

The V call is TRBV2, the J call TRBJ2-1; D possibly corresponds to TRBD2 (6 bases). CDR3 length: 15 residues. The V gene lost 6 bases and the J gene lost 9 bases, with 21 bases spanning the gap. Germline values: CDR1 SNHLY, CDR2 FYNNEI. This CDR3 is CASRTLANTYGEQFF. Written as DNA, the CDR3 is TGTGCCAGCAGGACTCTAGCGAACACGTACGGTGAGCAGTTCTTC. Looking up the rest from reference TRBV2 and TRBJ2-1 gives the full variable domain: EPEVTQTPSHQVTQMGQEVILRCVPISNHLYFYWYRQILGQKVEFLVSFYNNEISEKSEIFDDQFSVERPDGSNFTLKIRSTKLEDSAMYFCASRTLANTYGEQFFGPGTRLTVL.

The rearrangement uses TRBV7-2 and TRBJ1-2; 7 nucleotides agree with TRBD1. The germline V gene encodes CDR1 SGHTA and CDR2 FQGNSA. The CDR3 extends over 15 amino acids. Trimming at V came to 5 bases and at J to 5 bases, leaving 11 bases not matched to a gene. The chain's CDR3 is CASSPGDRVRYGYTF. The CDR3 coding sequence is TGTGCCAGCAGCCCAGGAGACAGGGTGAGGTATGGCTACACCTTC. Full variable domain (missing parts from reference TRBV7-2 and TRBJ1-2): GAGVSQSPSNKVTEKGKDVELRCDPISGHTALYWYRQSLGQGLEFLIYFQGNSAPDKSGLPSDRFSAERTGGSVSTLTIQRTQQEDSAVYLCASSPGDRVRYGYTFGSGTRLTVV.

In its sample, this clone was seen many times. This chain joins TRBV10-3 and TRBJ1-3, with 7 bases lining up with TRBD1. The CDR3 contains 16 residues. V shed 3 bases, J shed 0 bases, and the junction held 5 bases outside the gene matches. From germline, CDR1 is ENHRY and CDR2 SYGVKD. The CDR3 coding sequence is TGTGCCATCAGTGAACGAGGGGGCCCCTCTGGAAACACCATATATTTT. This encodes CAISERGGPSGNTIYF.

This clone has just one count. The rearrangement uses TRBV19 and TRBJ2-2, with 7 bases lining up with TRBD1. Germline assignment: CDR1 LNHDA and CDR2 SQIVND (reference sequence). V shed 7 bases, J shed 6 bases, and the junction held 14 bases outside the gene matches. This CDR3 spans 16 amino acids. This CDR3 is CASNHLDRARAGELFF. The CDR3 DNA sequence: TGTGCCAGTAATCACCTAGACAGGGCTCGGGCCGGGGAGCTGTTTTTT.

The chain has TRBV28 and TRBJ1-2; no definite D call. The CDR3 has 11 amino acids. Between the trimmed V and J ends, which lost 3 bases and 5 bases, there was a span of 4 bases. The V gene's germline CDR1 is MDHEN and CDR2 SYDVKM. DNA of the CDR3: TGTGCCAGCAGTTTCGAGTATGGCTACACCTTC. Its translation is CASSFEYGYTF.